These T cell receptor beta chains were read from a single sample in a study of CD8+ T cells in alopecia areata. Data came from immunoSEQ multiplex PCR; TCRdb stores just in-frame clones and leaves some out. The sample holds approximately 280,000 clones, more than 45% seen once. Sequenced material: CD4+ T cells sorted from blood, taken at week 24, from a patient treated with tofacitinib. The receptor set was obtained from a human donor with alopecia areata. Each CDR3 is given with its conserved first and last residue. Size is stated for part of the rows, as once, few or many counts, or as a class when the clone is expanded.

j_gene | v_gene | abundance | CDR3aa
TRBJ2-5 | TRBV20-1 | . | CSARSQETQYF
TRBJ2-3 | TRBV18 | . | CASSPQGTSTDTQYF
TRBJ1-1 | TRBV2 | . | CASKLRQGKNTEAFF
TRBJ2-5 | TRBV7-9 | . | CTSSNFRDIAETQYF
TRBJ1-5 | TRBV7-8 | once | CASSLARQGNNQPQHF
TRBJ2-5 | TRBV4-1 | . | CASSQEVAGAQETQYF
TRBJ2-2 | TRBV2 | few | CASSSILVPGELFF
TRBJ2-2 | TRBV4-1 | . | CASSHAGGQTGELFF
TRBJ2-2 | TRBV30 | few | CAWRRTGNTGELFF
TRBJ1-2 | TRBV2 | . | CASSDRTGAYGYTF
TRBJ2-7 | TRBV9 | . | CASSPDSYEQYF
TRBJ2-5 | TRBV29-1 | few | CSVGPGGVPWGETQYF
TRBJ2-5 | TRBV25-1 | few | CASSEIETQYF
TRBJ2-5 | TRBV29-1 | few | CSVHTGGAETQYF
TRBJ1-6 | TRBV30 | . | CAWSFPGQSSPLHF
TRBJ1-1 | TRBV29-1 | few | CSVDGASDTEAFF
TRBJ2-6 | TRBV28 | few | CASRQGSGANVLTF
TRBJ2-3 | TRBV6-6 | . | CASVLRDMNTDTQYF
TRBJ1-6 | TRBV2 | . | CASSLRPVQPAASPLHF
TRBJ1-1 | TRBV14 | . | CASSPFSVRGTEAFF
TRBJ1-1 | TRBV30 | once | CAWRTGTEDSEAFF
TRBJ1-6 | TRBV28 | . | CASSLPAGERSPLHF
TRBJ2-5 | TRBV6-6 | . | CASSFGVQETQYF
TRBJ2-5 | TRBV5-4 | . | CASSADRRRGPGETQYF
TRBJ2-3 | TRBV14 | few | CASSWSTDTQYF
TRBJ2-7 | TRBV6-5 | once | CASSYLGGREQYF
TRBJ2-2 | TRBV4-2 | . | CASSQVGEGGELFF
TRBJ2-2 | TRBV30 | few | CAWMRPDSGTGELFF
TRBJ2-5 | TRBV7-9 | . | CASSDRESETQYF
TRBJ1-2 | TRBV4-2 | . | CASSPDREYGYTF
TRBJ1-1 | TRBV18 | . | CASSPQESLNTEAFF
TRBJ1-2 | TRBV29-1 | few | CSVDLDRANYGYTF
TRBJ1-6 | TRBV7-9 | . | CASSLAQGGDSPLHF
TRBJ2-7 | TRBV9 | few | CASSLGLADYEQYF
TRBJ1-6 | TRBV7-8 | . | CASRGQGESPLHF
TRBJ1-6 | TRBV4-1 | . | CASSQDLKPRDRGPLHF
TRBJ2-1 | TRBV29-1 | . | CSVGQGANEQFF
TRBJ2-1 | TRBV5-6 | . | CASSLGTEQFF
TRBJ1-1 | TRBV2 | . | CASNPTRAAHTEAFF
TRBJ2-2 | TRBV9 | . | CASKRTSGNGELFF
TRBJ1-5 | TRBV2 | . | CASTPGEGTGQPQHF
TRBJ2-1 | TRBV5-1 | . | CASSLGPGRGANEQFF
TRBJ1-5 | TRBV7-2 | . | CASSLIDRYQPQHF
TRBJ2-3 | TRBV2 | . | CASSGTRGPDTQYF
TRBJ2-3 | TRBV7-2 | . | CASSSQGIHTDTQYF
TRBJ2-3 | TRBV5-4 | . | CASSSVTRNSQYF
TRBJ2-3 | TRBV30 | . | CALLGGRPDTQYF
TRBJ1-2 | TRBV4-2 | . | CASSQEGQRLYGYTF
TRBJ2-1 | TRBV5-6 | few | CASSEVGGQDGQFF
TRBJ2-7 | TRBV30 | . | CAWSGGFVYEQYF
TRBJ1-5 | TRBV30 | . | CAWGTSNQPQHF
TRBJ1-5 | TRBV30 | . | CAWSLAASNQPQHF
TRBJ1-1 | TRBV6-5 | once | CASSEVRQLEAFF
TRBJ2-3 | TRBV30 | . | CAWKWDTSTDTQYF
TRBJ2-7 | TRBV29-1 | . | CSVEALGTGRTYEQYF
TRBJ1-2 | TRBV30 | . | CAWRVMDLAYGYTF
TRBJ1-4 | TRBV15 | few | CATSRGHGEKLFF
TRBJ1-2 | TRBV30 | . | CAWTRGRQGSYGYTF
TRBJ2-3 | TRBV4-1 | . | CASSQDRGGADTQYF
TRBJ1-5 | TRBV30 | . | CAWSRDRGNQPQHF